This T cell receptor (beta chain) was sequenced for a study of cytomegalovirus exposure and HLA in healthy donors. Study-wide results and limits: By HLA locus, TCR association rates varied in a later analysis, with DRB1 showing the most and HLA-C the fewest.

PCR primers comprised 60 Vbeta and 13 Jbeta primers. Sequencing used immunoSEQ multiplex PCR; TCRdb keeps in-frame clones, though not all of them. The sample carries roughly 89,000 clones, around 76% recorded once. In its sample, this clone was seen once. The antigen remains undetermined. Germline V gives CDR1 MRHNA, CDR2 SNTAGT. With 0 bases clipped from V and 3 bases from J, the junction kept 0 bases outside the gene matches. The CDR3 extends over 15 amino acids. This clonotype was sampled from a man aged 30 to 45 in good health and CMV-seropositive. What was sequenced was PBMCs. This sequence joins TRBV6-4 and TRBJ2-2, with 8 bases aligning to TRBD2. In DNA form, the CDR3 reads TGTGCCAGCAGTGACTCAGCGGGGGACACCGGGGAGCTGTTTTTT. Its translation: CASSDSAGDTGELFF.